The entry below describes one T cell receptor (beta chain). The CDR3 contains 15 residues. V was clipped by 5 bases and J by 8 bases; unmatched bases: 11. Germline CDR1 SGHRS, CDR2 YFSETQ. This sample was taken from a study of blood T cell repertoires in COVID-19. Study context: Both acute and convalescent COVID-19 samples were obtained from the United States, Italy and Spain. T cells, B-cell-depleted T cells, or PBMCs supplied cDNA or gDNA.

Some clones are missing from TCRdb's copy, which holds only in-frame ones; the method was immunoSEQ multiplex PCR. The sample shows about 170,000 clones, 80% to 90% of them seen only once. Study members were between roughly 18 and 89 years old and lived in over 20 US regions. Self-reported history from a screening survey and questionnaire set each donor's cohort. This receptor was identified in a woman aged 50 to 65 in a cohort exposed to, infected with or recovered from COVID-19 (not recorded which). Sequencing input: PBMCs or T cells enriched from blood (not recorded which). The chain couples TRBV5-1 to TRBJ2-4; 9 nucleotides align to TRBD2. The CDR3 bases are TGCGCCAGCAGGGCAGCGGGAGGCCTCGGGGACATTCAGTACTTC. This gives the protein CASRAAGGLGDIQYF.